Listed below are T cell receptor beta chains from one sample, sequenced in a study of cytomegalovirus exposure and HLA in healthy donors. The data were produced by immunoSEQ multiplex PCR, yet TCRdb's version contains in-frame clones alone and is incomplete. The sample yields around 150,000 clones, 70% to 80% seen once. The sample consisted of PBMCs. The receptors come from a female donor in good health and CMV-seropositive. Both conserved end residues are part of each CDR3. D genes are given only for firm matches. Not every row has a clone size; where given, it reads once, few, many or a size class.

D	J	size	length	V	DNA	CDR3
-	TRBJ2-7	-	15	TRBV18	TGTGCCAGCTCACCAGTCTGGCAGGGAAAGGGGGAGCAGTACTTC	CASSPVWQGKGEQYF
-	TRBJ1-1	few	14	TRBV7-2	TGTGCCAGCAGCTTAGTTCCGGGAGACACTGAAGCTTTCTTT	CASSLVPGDTEAFF
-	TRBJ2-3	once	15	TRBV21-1	TGTGCCAGCAGCAAACGGTCTTGGGCGTCAGATACGCAGTATTTT	CASSKRSWASDTQYF
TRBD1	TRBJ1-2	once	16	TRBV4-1	TGCGCCAGCAGCCAAGTAGGGACAGGGGGGGACTATGGCTACACCTTC	CASSQVGTGGDYGYTF
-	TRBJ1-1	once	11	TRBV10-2	TGCGCCAGCAGGGAGCGGGCTGAAGCTTTCTTT	CASRERAEAFF
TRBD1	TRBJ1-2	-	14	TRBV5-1	TGCGCCAGCAGCTGGAAGGACAGGGAAGACGGCTACACCTTC	CASSWKDREDGYTF
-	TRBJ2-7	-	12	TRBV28	TGTGCCAGCAGTCTAAACCTCAGGGGGCAGTACTTC	CASSLNLRGQYF
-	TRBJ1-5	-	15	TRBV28	TGTGCCAGCAGTTTATCGTCCCCAGGCAATCAGCCCCAGCATTTT	CASSLSSPGNQPQHF
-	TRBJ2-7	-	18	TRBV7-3	TGTGCCAGCAGCTTAAAAGTCGGAGGCGGAGTGGGCTCCTACGAGCAGTACTTC	CASSLKVGGGVGSYEQYF
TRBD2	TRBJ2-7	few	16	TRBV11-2	TGTGCCAGCAGCTCCGGCCGGTCTAGCGGGACCTACGAGCAGTACTTC	CASSSGRSSGTYEQYF
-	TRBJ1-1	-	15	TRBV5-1	TGCGCCAGCAGCCTCCGGGACACCCTGAACACTGAAGCTTTCTTT	CASSLRDTLNTEAFF
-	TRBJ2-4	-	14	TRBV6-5	TGTGCCAGCAGTCAACAGGGAGCCAAAAACATTCAGTACTTC	CASSQQGAKNIQYF
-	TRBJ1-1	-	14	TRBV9	TGTGCCAGCAGCCCGGGGACATTTAACACTGAAGCTTTCTTT	CASSPGTFNTEAFF
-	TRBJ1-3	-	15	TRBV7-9	TGTTCCAGCAGCTTGGAGCCGGGGGCTGGAAACACCATATATTTT	CSSSLEPGAGNTIYF
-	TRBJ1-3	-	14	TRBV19	TGTGCCAGTAGTCTACAGGGCTCTGGAAACACCATATATTTT	CASSLQGSGNTIYF
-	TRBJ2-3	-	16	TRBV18	TGTGCCAGCTCACCAAGTCCGGGGGTAGACACAGATACGCAGTATTTT	CASSPSPGVDTDTQYF